A single sample gave rise to the 22 T cell receptor beta chains below, sequenced in a study of T cell repertoires in cytomegalovirus infection. TCRdb analysed the reads with MiXCR anew, one entry per CDR3 protein. The table shows approximately 750,000 distinct CDR3 sequences, with less than 40% occurring only once. Source material: PBMCs. These receptors were collected from a human donor in good health (CMV status not recorded). Some clones in this sample may be carry-over from other donors' samples.

This clonotype was seen more than once but under ten times. This rearrangement joins TRBV5-1 to TRBJ2-7; TRBD1 is a possible D gene (6 bases). V was clipped by 0 bases and J by 6 bases, with 22 bases between them. This CDR3 is built from 17 residues. The germline V gene has CDR1 SGHRS and CDR2 YFSETQ. This CDR3 reads CASSLAGVGTPLLEQYF. The DNA for the CDR3 is TGCGCCAGCAGCTTGGCCGGGGTTGGGACACCTCTCCTCGAGCAGTACTTC.

V usage is TRBV4-2 and J usage is TRBJ2-1, with 11 nucleotides matching TRBD2. The germline V gene has CDR1 LGHNA and CDR2 YNFKEQ. The CDR3 is made up of 17 amino acids. Germline trimming cut 3 bases from V and 4 bases from J; bases unmatched to any gene: 8. Here the CDR3 DNA reads TGTGCCAGCAGCCAGGCCCCTTCTAGCGGGAGGTACAATGAGCAGTTCTTC. It is translated as CASSQAPSSGRYNEQFF.

The chain has TRBV7-9 and TRBJ1-2; 7 bases line up with TRBD1. Germline CDR1 and CDR2: SEHNR and FQNEAQ (reference sequence). This CDR3 is 13 amino acids long. After removal of 5 bases from V and 6 bases from J, the junction contained 6 bases not matched to a gene. The CDR3 region is CASSRTGDDGYTF. The DNA for the CDR3 is TGTGCCAGCAGCCGTACAGGGGACGATGGCTACACCTTC.

The rearrangement joins TRBV6-1 to TRBJ1-1; TRBD1 agrees at 7 bases. After removal of 5 bases from V and 11 bases from J, the junction contained 11 bases not matched to a gene. The germline V gene has CDR1 MNHNS and CDR2 SASEGT. The CDR3 has 13 residues. Written as DNA, the CDR3 is TGTGCCAGCAGTTATGAGCGGACAGGAAGGGCTTTCTTT. Translating it yields CASSYERTGRAFF.

Only a few counts were recorded for this clonotype. The CDR3 coding sequence is TGTGCCAGCAGGGGATGGGGGCGGAACACTGAAGCTTTCTTT. It specifies CASRGWGRNTEAFF. The chain carries TRBV6-5 and TRBJ1-1, with D maybe TRBD1 (6 bases). Germline CDR1 and CDR2: MNHEY and SVGAGI. The CDR3 has 14 amino acids. V was shortened by 6 bases and J by 1 base, with 12 bases between the two germline ends.

This clonotype has ten or more counts. The chain has TRBV7-2 and TRBJ2-1, with D uncertain. With 3 bases removed from V and 6 bases from J, the gap between germline ends came to 12 bases. Germline loops: CDR1 SGHTA, CDR2 FQGNSA. CDR3 length: 14 residues. Here the CDR3 DNA reads TGTGCCAGCAGCTTTGCTTTAAACTCCAATGAGCAGTTCTTC. It translates to CASSFALNSNEQFF.

CDR3 DNA sequence: TGTGCCAGCAGTTTCCGGACTAGTGGAGAGACCCAGTACTTC. This sequence encodes CASSFRTSGETQYF. The J gene is TRBJ2-5, the V gene TRBV12-3 or TRBV12-4; the match to TRBD2 covers 7 bases. This CDR3 has 14 residues. The V gene end was trimmed by 3 bases and the J gene end by 4 bases; junction bases not matched to a gene: 5.

In this sample, this clonotype turned up a few times. This sequence joins TRBV24-1 and TRBJ1-2; D not resolved. V dropped 7 bases and J dropped 5 bases, with 10 bases sitting between them. The CDR3 contains 12 residues. Germline V gene data show CDR1 as KGHDR and CDR2 as SFDVKD. CDR3 nucleotides: TGTGCCACCAGCCCTGGCTCATATGGCTACACCTTC. As protein: CATSPGSYGYTF.

Remarks on this clonotype: A much larger clonotype is one base distant, so this may be a read error. The chain combines TRBV27 with TRBJ2-1, with 10 nucleotides matching TRBD2. Trimming cost V 5 bases and J 3 bases; bases outside gene matches: 4. The CDR3 runs 15 residues. Germline lookup yields CDR1 MNHEY and CDR2 SMNVEV (reference sequence). This chain's CDR3 is CASSPGLAFYNEQFF. CDR3 DNA: TGTGCCAGCAGTCCGGGACTAGCGTTCTACAATGAGCAGTTCTTC.

This chain joins TRBV19 and TRBJ1-6, with D possibly matching TRBD1 (5 bases). The CDR3 length is 15 residues. The germline V gene encodes CDR1 LNHDA and CDR2 SQIVND (reference sequence). Between the trimmed V and J ends, which lost 7 bases and 9 bases, there was a span of 19 bases. Here the CDR3 reads CASKEGTRTSSPLHF. CDR3 in DNA: TGTGCCAGTAAAGAGGGGACCAGGACGAGTTCACCCCTCCACTTT.

This clonotype was detected a few times. The chain joins TRBV27 to TRBJ1-4; TRBD1 matches 9 bases. This CDR3 comprises 18 residues. Germline CDR1 is MNHEY and CDR2 is SMNVEV (reference sequence). The trim removed 1 base at V and 6 bases at J, leaving 12 bases unmatched. This chain's CDR3 is CASSLYQGQGGRDEKLFF. CDR3 coding DNA: TGTGCCAGCAGTTTATATCAGGGACAGGGAGGACGGGATGAAAAACTGTTTTTT.

This clonotype was seen a few times. The chain is built from TRBV7-9 and TRBJ2-7, with D tentatively TRBD2 (6 bases). The V gene's germline CDR1 is SEHNR and CDR2 FQNEAQ (reference sequence). This CDR3 has 15 amino acids. V lost 5 bases and J 2 bases, leaving 16 bases between the germline ends. The CDR3 spells CASSTRTGETYEQYF. CDR3 DNA sequence: TGTGCCAGCAGCACTAGGACGGGGGAAACCTACGAGCAGTACTTC. The full variable domain, its missing parts supplied by reference TRBV7-9 and TRBJ2-7, is DTGVSQNPRHKITKRGQNVTFRCDPISEHNRLYWYRQTLGQGPEFLTYFQNEAQLEKSRLLSDRFSAERPKGSFSTLEIQRTEQGDSAMYLCASSTRTGETYEQYFGPGTRLTVT.

The CDR3 DNA is TGTGCCAGCAGCCCCCGAACTTCTCGAATTTACGAGCAGTACTTC. It translates to CASSPRTSRIYEQYF. The J gene is TRBJ2-7, the V gene TRBV7-2; D is ambiguous. The germline V and J ends were trimmed by 5 bases and 4 bases, with 18 bases remaining between them. Germline V gives CDR1 SGHTA, CDR2 FQGNSA. This CDR3 has 15 amino acids. Full variable domain (outside the CDR3, taken from reference TRBV7-2 and TRBJ2-7): GAGVSQSPSNKVTEKGKDVELRCDPISGHTALYWYRQSLGQGLEFLIYFQGNSAPDKSGLPSDRFSAERTGGSVSTLTIQRTQQEDSAVYLCASSPRTSRIYEQYFGPGTRLTVT.

With regard to this clonotype: This may come from a read error, since a much larger clone is one base off. The conserved phenylalanine or tryptophan is not found at the CDR3 terminus, so this likely reflects a read error. This chain connects TRBV7-9 to TRBJ2-1, with 7 positions matching TRBD2. This CDR3 comprises 15 residues. CDR1 is SEHNR, CDR2 FQNEAQ, per germline (reference sequence). V was clipped by 9 bases and J by 8 bases; unmatched bases: 16. The DNA for the CDR3 is TGTGCCAGTATTGGGGCGGGGGACCGGTGGGATGAGCAGTTCTTA. Protein sequence: CASIGAGDRWDEQFL.

This clonotype was recorded many times. The genes are TRBV7-2 and TRBJ2-1; 8 bases map to TRBD2. Germline CDR1 reads SGHTA; CDR2 reads FQGNSA. CDR3 length: 11 amino acids. V was clipped by 5 bases and J by 13 bases; unmatched bases: 4. The CDR3 here is CASSPRGDQFF. The CDR3 region has the DNA TGTGCCAGCAGCCCGCGGGGGGATCAGTTCTTC.

V and J are TRBV27 and TRBJ2-3; 12 positions match TRBD2. CDR3 length equals 15 residues. Germline loops: CDR1 MNHEY, CDR2 SMNVEV (reference sequence). Losses at the gene ends were 8 bases for V and 8 bases for J; bases not matched to a gene: 11. The CDR3 DNA is TGTGCCAGCGGTGGGGAGCTAGCGGGGGGGCTTACGCAGTATTTT. Protein product: CASGGELAGGLTQYF.

In this sample, this clonotype turned up once. The J gene is TRBJ2-2, the V gene TRBV15, with D unclear. The V end was cut by 0 bases, the J end by 3 bases, with 5 bases between. Germline assignment: CDR1 LNHNV and CDR2 YYDKDF (reference sequence). CDR3 length: 14 amino acids. CDR3 protein: CATSRDQYTGELFF. In DNA, the CDR3 is TGTGCCACCAGCAGAGATCAATACACCGGGGAGCTGTTTTTT.

A word on this clonotype: Here the CDR3 omits its conserved ending phenylalanine or tryptophan, so a read error is the likely source. The DNA is omitted, as the CDR3 cannot be located on it reliably, and the CDR3 follows TCRdb's listing. This chain connects TRBV7-4 to TRBJ2-1; the D segment call TRBD2 is taken from the table without a DNA check. From germline, CDR1 is SGHVT and CDR2 SQSDAQ. The CDR3 contains 15 residues when both ends are counted. This CDR3 reads CASSLEREGVDEQLL.

The rearrangement uses TRBV7-9 and TRBJ1-1; 9 nucleotides line up with TRBD1. V gave up 4 bases and J gave up 6 bases; unmatched junction bases: 12. CDR3 length: 16 amino acids. The germline V gene encodes CDR1 SEHNR and CDR2 FQNEAQ (reference sequence). The CDR3 DNA reads as TGTGCCAGCAGCTCTCTACCGGGACAGGGCTCACCTGAAGCTTTCTTT. It is translated as CASSSLPGQGSPEAFF.

Only one count was recorded for this clonotype. This rearrangement joins TRBV6-2 or TRBV6-3 to TRBJ1-2; tentative D call: TRBD1 (6 bases). This CDR3 is 15 amino acids long. The V gene's germline CDR1 is MNHEY and CDR2 SVGEGT. V was clipped by 0 bases and J by 3 bases, with 11 bases between them. Here the CDR3 reads CASSYSGWTDYGYTF. CDR3 DNA sequence: TGTGCCAGCAGTTACTCCGGCTGGACAGACTATGGCTACACCTTC.

Details on this clonotype: The junction shows a germline mismatch at one end, possibly a read error. The chain has TRBV7-9 and TRBJ2-1, with TRBD2 matching 9 bases. The CDR3 covers 16 residues. Germline lookup yields CDR1 SEHNR and CDR2 FQNEAQ (reference sequence). The CDR3: CASSLGAGGSYNEQLF. For the CDR3, the DNA is TGTGCCAGCAGCTTAGGAGCGGGAGGCTCCTACAATGAGCAGTTATTC.

The chain employs TRBV13 and TRBJ1-2; no firm D call. Germline V gene lookup returns CDR1 PRHDT and CDR2 FYEKMQ (reference sequence). The CDR3 contains 14 residues. Trimming left V 5 bases short and J 7 bases short, with 17 bases between. The CDR3 region is CASSPPEGGGGYTF. CDR3 in DNA: TGTGCCAGCAGCCCCCCGGAGGGCGGAGGTGGCTACACCTTC. Full variable domain (missing parts from reference TRBV13 and TRBJ1-2): AAGVIQSPRHLIKEKRETATLKCYPIPRHDTVYWYQQGPGQDPQFLISFYEKMQSDKGSIPDRFSAQQFSDYHSELNMSSLELGDSALYFCASSPPEGGGGYTFGSGTRLTVV.